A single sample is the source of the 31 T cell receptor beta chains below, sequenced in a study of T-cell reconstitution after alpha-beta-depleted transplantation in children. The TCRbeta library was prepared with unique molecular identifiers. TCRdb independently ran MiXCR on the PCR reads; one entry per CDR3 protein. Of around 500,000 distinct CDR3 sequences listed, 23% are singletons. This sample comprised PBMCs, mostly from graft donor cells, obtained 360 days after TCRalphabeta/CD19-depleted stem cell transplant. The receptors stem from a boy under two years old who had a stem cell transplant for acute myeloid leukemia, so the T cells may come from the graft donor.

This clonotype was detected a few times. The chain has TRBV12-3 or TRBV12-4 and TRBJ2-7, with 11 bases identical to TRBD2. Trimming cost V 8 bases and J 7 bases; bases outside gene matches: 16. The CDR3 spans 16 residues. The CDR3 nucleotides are TGTGCCAGCGTCCTTTGGGGACTAGCGGTTTCGAGGGAGCAGTACTTC. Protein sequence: CASVLWGLAVSREQYF.

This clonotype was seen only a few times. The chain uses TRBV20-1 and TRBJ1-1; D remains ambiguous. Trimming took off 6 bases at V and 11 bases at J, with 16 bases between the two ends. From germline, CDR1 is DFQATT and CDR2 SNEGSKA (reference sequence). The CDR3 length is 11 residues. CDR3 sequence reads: CSAPLHLVAFF. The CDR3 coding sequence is TGCAGTGCCCCGCTTCATTTAGTGGCTTTCTTT.

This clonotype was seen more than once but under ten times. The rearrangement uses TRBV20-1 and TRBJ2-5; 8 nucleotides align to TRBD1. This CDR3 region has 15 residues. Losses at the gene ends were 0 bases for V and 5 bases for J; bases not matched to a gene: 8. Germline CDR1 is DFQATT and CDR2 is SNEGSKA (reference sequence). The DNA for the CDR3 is TGCAGTGCTAGAGATCGGACAGGGCTATCGGAGACCCAGTACTTC. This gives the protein CSARDRTGLSETQYF.

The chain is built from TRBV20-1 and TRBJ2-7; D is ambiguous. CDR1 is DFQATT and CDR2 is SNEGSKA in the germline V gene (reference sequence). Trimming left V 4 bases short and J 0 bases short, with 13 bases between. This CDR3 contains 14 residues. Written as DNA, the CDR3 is TGCAGTGCTACAGACCGGGTTAACTCCTACGAGCAGTACTTC. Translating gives CSATDRVNSYEQYF.

The CDR3 spells CASSSNLYRQARSYEQYF. The CDR3 DNA reads TGTGCCAGCAGTTCAAACCTCTATCGACAGGCTCGTTCCTACGAGCAGTACTTC. This chain links TRBV6-5 with TRBJ2-7, with a possible D match to TRBD1 (6 bases). Germline V gene sequence: CDR1 MNHEY, CDR2 SVGAGI. V shed 4 bases and J shed 1 base, with 23 bases lying between them. The length of the CDR3 is 18 residues.

This CDR3 is CSATLGLAASYEQYF. The CDR3, as DNA: TGCAGTGCCACCTTAGGACTAGCGGCCTCCTACGAGCAGTACTTC. V and J are TRBV20-1 and TRBJ2-7; 10 bases line up with TRBD2. This CDR3 comprises 15 residues. Germline CDR1 and CDR2: DFQATT and SNEGSKA (reference sequence). With 6 bases clipped from V and 0 bases from J, the junction kept 8 bases outside the gene matches.

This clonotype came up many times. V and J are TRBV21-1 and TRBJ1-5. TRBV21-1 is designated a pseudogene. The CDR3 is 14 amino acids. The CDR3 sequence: CASSIGEESQPQHF. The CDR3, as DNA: TGTGCCAGCAGCATTGGGGAGGAAAGTCAGCCCCAGCATTTT.

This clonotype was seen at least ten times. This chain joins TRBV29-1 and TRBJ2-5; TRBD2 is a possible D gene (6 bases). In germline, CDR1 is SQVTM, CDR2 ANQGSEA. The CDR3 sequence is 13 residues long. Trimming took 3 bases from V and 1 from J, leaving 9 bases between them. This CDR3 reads CSVDGGTQETQYF. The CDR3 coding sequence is TGCAGCGTTGACGGGGGAACCCAAGAGACCCAGTACTTC.

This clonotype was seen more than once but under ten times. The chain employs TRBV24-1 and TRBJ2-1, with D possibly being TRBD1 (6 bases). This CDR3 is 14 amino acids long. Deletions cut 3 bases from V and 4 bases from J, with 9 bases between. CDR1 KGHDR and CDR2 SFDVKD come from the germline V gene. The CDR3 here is CATSDPGQYNEQFF. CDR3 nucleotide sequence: TGTGCCACCAGTGATCCCGGACAGTACAATGAGCAGTTCTTC.

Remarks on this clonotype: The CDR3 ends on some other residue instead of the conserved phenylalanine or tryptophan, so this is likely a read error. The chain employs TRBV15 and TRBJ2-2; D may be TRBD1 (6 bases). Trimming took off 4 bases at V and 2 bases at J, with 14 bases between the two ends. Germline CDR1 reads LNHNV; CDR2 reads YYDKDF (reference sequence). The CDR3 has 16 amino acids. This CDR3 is CATSTWDTVNTGELFC. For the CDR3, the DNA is TGTGCCACCAGCACGTGGGACACCGTAAACACCGGGGAGCTGTTTTGT.

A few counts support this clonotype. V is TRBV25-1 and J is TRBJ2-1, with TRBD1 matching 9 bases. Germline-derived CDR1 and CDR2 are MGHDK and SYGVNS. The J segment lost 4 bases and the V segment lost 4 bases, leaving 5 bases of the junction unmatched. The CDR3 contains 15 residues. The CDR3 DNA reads TGTGCCAGCAGTGCGCCGGGACAGGGTTACAATGAGCAGTTCTTC. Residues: CASSAPGQGYNEQFF.

The CDR3 region has the DNA TGTGCCAGCAGTAAAGACGGAGATCAGCCCCAGCATTTT. Amino acids: CASSKDGDQPQHF. This chain connects TRBV2 to TRBJ1-5; the D is unclear. Trimming took 5 bases from V and 5 from J, leaving 10 bases between them. This CDR3 comprises 13 residues. Germline-derived CDR1 and CDR2 are SNHLY and FYNNEI.

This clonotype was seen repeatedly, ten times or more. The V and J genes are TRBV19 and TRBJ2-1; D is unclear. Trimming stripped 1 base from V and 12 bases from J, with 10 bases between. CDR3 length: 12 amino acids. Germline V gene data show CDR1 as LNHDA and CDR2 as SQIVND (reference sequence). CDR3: CASSIGLLGQFF. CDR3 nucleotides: TGTGCCAGTAGTATAGGTCTTCTCGGGCAGTTCTTC.

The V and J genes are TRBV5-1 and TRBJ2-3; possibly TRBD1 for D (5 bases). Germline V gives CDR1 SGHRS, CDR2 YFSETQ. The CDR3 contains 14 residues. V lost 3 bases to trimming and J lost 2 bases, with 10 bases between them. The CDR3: CASSSQVTTDTQYF. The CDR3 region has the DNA TGCGCCAGCAGCTCACAGGTTACCACAGATACGCAGTATTTT. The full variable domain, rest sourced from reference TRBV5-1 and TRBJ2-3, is KAGVTQTPRYLIKTRGQQVTLSCSPISGHRSVSWYQQTPGQGLQFLFEYFSETQRNKGNFPGRFSGRQFSNSRSEMNVSTLELGDSALYLCASSSQVTTDTQYFGPGTRLTVL.

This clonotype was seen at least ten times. CDR3 in DNA: TGTGCCCCCACCTGGGCCCCCTACGAGCAGTACGTC. Its protein product is CAPTWAPYEQYV. J is TRBJ2-7 and V is TRBV24-1; D is unclear. CDR3 size: 12 residues. The V end lost 12 bases, the J end lost 2 bases, and 13 bases lay between the germline ends. Germline values: CDR1 KGHDR, CDR2 SFDVKD.

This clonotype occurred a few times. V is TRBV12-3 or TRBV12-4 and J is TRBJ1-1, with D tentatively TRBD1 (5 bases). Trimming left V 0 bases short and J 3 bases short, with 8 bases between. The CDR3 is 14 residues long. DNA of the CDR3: TGTGCCAGCAGTTTAGCCGGGACCGACACTGAAGCTTTCTTT. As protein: CASSLAGTDTEAFF.

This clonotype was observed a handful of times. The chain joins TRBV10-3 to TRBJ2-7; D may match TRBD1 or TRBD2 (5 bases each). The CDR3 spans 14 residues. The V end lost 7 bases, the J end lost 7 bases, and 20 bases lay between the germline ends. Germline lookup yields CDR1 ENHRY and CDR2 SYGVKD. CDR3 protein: CAITPGPPDGEQYF. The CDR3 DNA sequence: TGTGCCATCACCCCGGGACCACCGGACGGGGAGCAGTACTTC.

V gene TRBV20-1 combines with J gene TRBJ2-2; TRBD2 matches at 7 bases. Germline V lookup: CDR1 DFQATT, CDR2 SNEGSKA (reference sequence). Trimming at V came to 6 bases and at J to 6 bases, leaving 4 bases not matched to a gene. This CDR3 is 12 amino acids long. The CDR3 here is CSAKRGAGELFF. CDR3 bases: TGCAGTGCCAAACGGGGGGCCGGGGAGCTGTTTTTT.

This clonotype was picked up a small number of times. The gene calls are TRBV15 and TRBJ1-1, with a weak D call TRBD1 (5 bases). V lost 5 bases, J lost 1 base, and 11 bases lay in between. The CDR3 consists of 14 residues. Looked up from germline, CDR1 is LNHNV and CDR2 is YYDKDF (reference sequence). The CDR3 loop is CATSVSTGNTEAFF. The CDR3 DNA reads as TGTGCCACCAGCGTAAGTACAGGGAACACTGAAGCTTTCTTT.

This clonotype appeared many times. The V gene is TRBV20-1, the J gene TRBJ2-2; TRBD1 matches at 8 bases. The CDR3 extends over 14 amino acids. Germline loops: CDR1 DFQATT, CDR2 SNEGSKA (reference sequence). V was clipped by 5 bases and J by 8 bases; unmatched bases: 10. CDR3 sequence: CSAPQGVARGELFF. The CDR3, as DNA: TGCAGTGCTCCACAGGGGGTGGCAAGAGGGGAGCTGTTTTTT.

The CDR3 loop reads CASSLEQLLNSNQPQHF. CDR3 DNA sequence: TGTGCCAGCAGTTTAGAACAGCTGCTTAATAGCAATCAGCCCCAGCATTTT. V gene TRBV12-3 or TRBV12-4 combines with J gene TRBJ1-5; D is uncertain. This CDR3 is built from 17 residues. V dropped 1 base and J dropped 0 bases, with 13 bases sitting between them.

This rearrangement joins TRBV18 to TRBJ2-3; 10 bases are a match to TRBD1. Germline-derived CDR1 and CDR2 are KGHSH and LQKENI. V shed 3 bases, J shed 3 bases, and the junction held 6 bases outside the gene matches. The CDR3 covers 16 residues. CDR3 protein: CASSPLEGQGTDTQYF. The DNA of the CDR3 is TGTGCCAGCTCACCTCTCGAGGGACAGGGGACAGATACGCAGTATTTT.

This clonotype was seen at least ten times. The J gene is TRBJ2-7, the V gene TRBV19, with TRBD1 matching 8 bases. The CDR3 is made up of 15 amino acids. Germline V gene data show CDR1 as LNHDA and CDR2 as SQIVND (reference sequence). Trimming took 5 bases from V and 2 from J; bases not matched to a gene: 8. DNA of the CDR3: TGTGCCAGTAGTCCCTTGACAGGGGCAACCTACGAGCAGTACTTC. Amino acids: CASSPLTGATYEQYF.

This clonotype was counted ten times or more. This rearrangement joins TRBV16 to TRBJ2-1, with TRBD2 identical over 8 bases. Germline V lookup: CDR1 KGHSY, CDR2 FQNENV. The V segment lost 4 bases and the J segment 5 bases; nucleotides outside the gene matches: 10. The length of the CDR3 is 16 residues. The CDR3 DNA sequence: TGTGCCAGCAGCCCTGCGGCGGGGGGCCAAAACAATGAGCAGTTCTTC. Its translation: CASSPAAGGQNNEQFF. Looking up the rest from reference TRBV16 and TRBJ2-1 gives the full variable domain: GEEVAQTPKHLVRGEGQKAKLYCAPIKGHSYVFWYQQVLKNEFKFLISFQNENVFDETGMPKERFSAKCLPNSPCSLEIQATKLEDSAVYFCASSPAAGGQNNEQFFGPGTRLTVL.

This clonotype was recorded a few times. The CDR3 nucleotides read TGTGCCAGTTCGTCAGGACAGGAATCTTCGAAGAGGGTATACAATGAGCAGTTCTTC. It is translated as CASSSGQESSKRVYNEQFF. The rearrangement joins TRBV2 to TRBJ2-1; 7 bases are shared with TRBD1. V lost 9 bases to trimming and J lost 4 bases; unmatched junction nucleotides: 24. Per germline, CDR1 SNHLY and CDR2 FYNNEI. This CDR3 has 19 residues.

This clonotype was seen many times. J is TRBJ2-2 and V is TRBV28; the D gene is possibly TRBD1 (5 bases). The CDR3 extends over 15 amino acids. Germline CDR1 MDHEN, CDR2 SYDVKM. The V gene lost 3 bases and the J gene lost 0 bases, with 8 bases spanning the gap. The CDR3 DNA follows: TGTGCCAGCAGTTTTGCAGGGTCGAACACCGGGGAGCTGTTTTTT. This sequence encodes CASSFAGSNTGELFF.

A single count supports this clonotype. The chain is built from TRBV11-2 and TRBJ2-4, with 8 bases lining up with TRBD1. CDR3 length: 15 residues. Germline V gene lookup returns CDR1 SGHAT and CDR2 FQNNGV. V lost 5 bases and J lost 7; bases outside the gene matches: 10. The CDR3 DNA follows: TGTGCCAGCAGCCCCTCCAGGGGGCGTAAGAACATTCAGTACTTC. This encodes CASSPSRGRKNIQYF.

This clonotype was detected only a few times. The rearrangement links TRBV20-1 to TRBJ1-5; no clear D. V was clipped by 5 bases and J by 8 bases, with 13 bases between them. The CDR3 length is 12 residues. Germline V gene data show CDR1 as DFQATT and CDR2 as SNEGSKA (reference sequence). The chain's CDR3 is CSALGLGKPQHF. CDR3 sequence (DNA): TGCAGTGCTTTAGGACTCGGGAAGCCCCAGCATTTT.

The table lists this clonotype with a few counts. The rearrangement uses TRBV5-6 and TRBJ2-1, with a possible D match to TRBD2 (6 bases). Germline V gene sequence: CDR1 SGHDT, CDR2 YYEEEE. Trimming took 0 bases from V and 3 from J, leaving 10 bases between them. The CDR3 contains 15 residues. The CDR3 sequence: CASSLEAGYYNEQFF. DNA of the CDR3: TGTGCCAGCAGCTTGGAAGCGGGTTACTACAATGAGCAGTTCTTC. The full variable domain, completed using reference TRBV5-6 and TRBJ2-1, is DAGVTQSPTHLIKTRGQQVTLRCSPKSGHDTVSWYQQALGQGPQFIFQYYEEEERQRGNFPDRFSGHQFPNYSSELNVNALLLGDSALYLCASSLEAGYYNEQFFGPGTRLTVL.

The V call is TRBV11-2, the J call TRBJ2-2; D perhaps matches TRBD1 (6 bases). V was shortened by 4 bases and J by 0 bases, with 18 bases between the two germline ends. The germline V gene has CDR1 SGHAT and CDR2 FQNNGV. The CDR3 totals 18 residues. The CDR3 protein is CASSWPGAGASNTGELFF. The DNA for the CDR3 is TGTGCCAGCAGCTGGCCCGGGGCAGGGGCCTCGAACACCGGGGAGCTGTTTTTT.

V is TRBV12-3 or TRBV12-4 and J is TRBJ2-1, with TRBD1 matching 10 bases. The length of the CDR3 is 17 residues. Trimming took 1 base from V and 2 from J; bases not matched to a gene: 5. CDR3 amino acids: CASSLGDRGAPYNEQFF. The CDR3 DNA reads TGTGCCAGCAGTTTAGGGGACAGGGGCGCCCCCTACAATGAGCAGTTCTTC.